Below are 12 T cell receptor beta chains sequenced from a single sample in a study of control samples from healthy donors and cancer patients. Libraries were prepared by immunoSEQ multiplex PCR; TCRdb keeps only in-frame clonotypes and omits some of them. The sample lists over 80,000 clones; 70% to 80% were seen once. The sequenced sample was blood. These receptors came from a woman aged 25 to 39 in good health.

This clone occurred once. V is TRBV4-2 and J is TRBJ2-1, with TRBD1 matching over 8 bases. The CDR3 is 14 residues long. Germline V gene sequence: CDR1 LGHNA, CDR2 YNFKEQ. V lost 2 bases and J lost 8; bases outside the gene matches: 5. The CDR3 reads CASSQPDREHEQFF. CDR3 DNA sequence: TGTGCCAGCAGCCAACCGGACAGGGAGCATGAGCAGTTCTTC.

The chain combines TRBV4-3 with TRBJ2-3; D is possibly TRBD2 (6 bases). The CDR3 covers 15 residues. Trimming took 3 bases from V and 0 from J, leaving 10 bases between them. Looked up from germline, CDR1 is LGHNA and CDR2 is YSLEER. DNA of the CDR3: TGCGCCAGCAGCCAGGCGGGGTCAAGCACAGATACGCAGTATTTT. Translating gives CASSQAGSSTDTQYF.

The chain has TRBV6-5 and TRBJ1-1, with D maybe TRBD1 (5 bases). The CDR3 totals 14 residues. Germline CDR1 reads MNHEY; CDR2 reads SVGAGI. V was cut by 0 bases and J by 11 bases, with 16 bases left in between. The CDR3 sequence: CASSYSGVTGAAFF. The DNA of the CDR3 is TGTGCCAGCAGTTACTCGGGTGTTACAGGAGCGGCTTTCTTT.

The count of this clone is one. The rearrangement joins TRBV18 to TRBJ2-7, with TRBD1 matching 9 bases. This CDR3 contains 15 residues. From germline, CDR1 is KGHSH and CDR2 LQKENI. V shed 3 bases and J 5 bases; nucleotides not matched to a gene: 8. The CDR3: CASSPLGQGFNEQYF. CDR3 DNA: TGTGCCAGCTCACCCTTGGGACAGGGCTTCAACGAGCAGTACTTC.

The chain joins TRBV7-8 to TRBJ1-5; D gene uncertain. The CDR3 spans 15 residues. Trimming removed 0 bases at V and 2 bases at J, with 8 bases between. CDR1 is SGHVS, CDR2 FQNEAQ, per germline. The CDR3 protein is CASSLAGGRNQPQHF. The CDR3 DNA follows: TGTGCCAGCAGCTTAGCAGGAGGCCGCAATCAGCCCCAGCATTTT.

The chain joins TRBV7-8 to TRBJ1-1; D is undetermined. The length of the CDR3 is 13 residues. With 0 bases removed from V and 1 base from J, the gap between germline ends came to 3 bases. CDR1 is SGHVS, CDR2 FQNEAQ, per germline. The CDR3 protein is CASSLAPNTEAFF. CDR3 DNA: TGTGCCAGCAGCTTAGCTCCGAACACTGAAGCTTTCTTT.

This sequence joins TRBV18 and TRBJ2-3; D remains unclear. V lost 3 bases to trimming and J lost 6 bases, with 4 bases between them. Germline V gene data show CDR1 as KGHSH and CDR2 as LQKENI. There are 11 residues in the CDR3. CDR3 sequence: CASSPMDTQYF. The CDR3 coding sequence is TGTGCCAGCTCACCGATGGATACGCAGTATTTT.

This clone was found a few times. The chain couples TRBV10-2 to TRBJ2-3, with 9 bases identical to TRBD2. J lost 4 bases, V lost 3 bases, and 5 bases had no gene match. Germline V lookup: CDR1 WSHSY, CDR2 SAAADI. The CDR3 has 15 residues. CDR3 sequence: CASSEGGGVADTQYF. CDR3 coding DNA: TGCGCCAGCAGTGAAGGCGGGGGGGTGGCAGATACGCAGTATTTT.

The CDR3: CASSYSAGGTEAFF. CDR3 DNA sequence: TGTGCCAGCAGTTACTCGGCCGGGGGAACTGAAGCTTTCTTT. The rearrangement joins TRBV6-2 or TRBV6-3 to TRBJ1-1, with TRBD1 as a possible D gene (5 bases). Germline V gene sequence: CDR1 MNHEY, CDR2 SVGEGT. Trimming shortened V by 0 bases and J by 5 bases, and 10 bases separated the two germline ends. The CDR3 runs 14 residues.

Turning to this clone: Germline and junction disagree at one end, which may indicate a read error. The chain has TRBV2 and TRBJ1-2; 10 nucleotides align to TRBD1. CDR3 size: 14 residues. Germline loops: CDR1 SNHLY, CDR2 FYNNEI. The CDR3 is CASSVHISTGGFTF. The CDR3 DNA follows: TGTGCCAGCAGTGTCCATATTTCGACAGGGGGCTTCACCTTC.

V and J are TRBV3-1 (or the pseudogene TRBV3-2) and TRBJ2-3; 11 bases line up with TRBD2. V was clipped by 4 bases and J by 4 bases; unmatched bases: 7. This CDR3 is 16 amino acids long. CDR1 LGHDT and CDR2 YNNKEL come from the germline V gene (reference sequence). In nucleotides, the CDR3 is TGTGCCAGCAGCCGTAATAGCGGGGGGGCGGCAGATACGCAGTATTTT. Protein sequence: CASSRNSGGAADTQYF.

This clone has just one count. The V call is TRBV4-2, the J call TRBJ2-3; D is ambiguous. V lost 1 base to trimming and J lost 2 bases, with 7 bases between them. There are 14 residues in the CDR3. Germline lookup yields CDR1 LGHNA and CDR2 YNFKEQ. The DNA for the CDR3 is TGTGCCAGCAGCCAAGTCCTCGACACAGATACGCAGTATTTT. It translates to CASSQVLDTDTQYF.